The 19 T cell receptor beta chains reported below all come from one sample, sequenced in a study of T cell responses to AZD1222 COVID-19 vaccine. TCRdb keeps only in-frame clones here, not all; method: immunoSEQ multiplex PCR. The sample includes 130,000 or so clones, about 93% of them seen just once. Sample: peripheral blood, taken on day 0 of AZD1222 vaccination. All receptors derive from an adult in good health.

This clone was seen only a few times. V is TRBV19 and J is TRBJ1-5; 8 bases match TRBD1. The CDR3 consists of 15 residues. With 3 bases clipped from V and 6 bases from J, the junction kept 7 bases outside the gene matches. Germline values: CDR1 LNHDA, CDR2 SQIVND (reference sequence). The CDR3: CASSIRGQGGQPQHF. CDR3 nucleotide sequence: TGTGCCAGTAGTATTCGTGGACAGGGAGGTCAGCCCCAGCATTTT. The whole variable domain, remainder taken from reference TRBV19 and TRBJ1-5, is DGGITQSPKYLFRKEGQNVTLSCEQNLNHDAMYWYRQDPGQGLRLIYYSQIVNDFQKGDIAEGYSVSREKKESFPLTVTSAQKNPTAFYLCASSIRGQGGQPQHFGDGTRLSIL.

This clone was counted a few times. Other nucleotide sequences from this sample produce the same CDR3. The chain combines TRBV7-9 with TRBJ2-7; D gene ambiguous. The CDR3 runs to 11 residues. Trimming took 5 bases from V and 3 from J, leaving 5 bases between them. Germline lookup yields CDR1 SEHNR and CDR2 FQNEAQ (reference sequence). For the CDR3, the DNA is TGTGCCAGCAGCCTCCGCTACGAGCAGTACTTC. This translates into CASSLRYEQYF.

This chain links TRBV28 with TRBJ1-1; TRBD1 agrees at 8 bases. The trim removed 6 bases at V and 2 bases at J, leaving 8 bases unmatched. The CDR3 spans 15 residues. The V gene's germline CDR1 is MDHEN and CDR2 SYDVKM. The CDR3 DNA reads TGTGCCAGCAGCCCAGGGGGCTATCCTAACACTGAAGCTTTCTTT. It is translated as CASSPGGYPNTEAFF.

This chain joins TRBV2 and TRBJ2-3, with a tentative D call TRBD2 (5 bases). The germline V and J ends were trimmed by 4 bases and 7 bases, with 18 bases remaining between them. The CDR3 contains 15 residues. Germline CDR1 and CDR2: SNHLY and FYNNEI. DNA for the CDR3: TGTGCCAGCAGTGCGGGTGTGGGAGAGGGATATACGCAGTATTTT. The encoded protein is CASSAGVGEGYTQYF.

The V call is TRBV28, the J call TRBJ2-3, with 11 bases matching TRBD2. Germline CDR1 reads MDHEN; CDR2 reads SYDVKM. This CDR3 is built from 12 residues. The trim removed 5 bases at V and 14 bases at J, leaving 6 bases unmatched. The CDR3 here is CASSPRTSGRYF. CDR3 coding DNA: TGTGCCAGCAGTCCCAGGACTAGCGGGCGGTATTTT.

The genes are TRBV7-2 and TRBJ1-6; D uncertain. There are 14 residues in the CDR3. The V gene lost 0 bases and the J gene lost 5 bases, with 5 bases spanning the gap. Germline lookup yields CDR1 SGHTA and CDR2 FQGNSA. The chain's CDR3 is CASSLAYNNSPLHF. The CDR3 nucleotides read TGTGCCAGCAGCTTAGCGTACAATAATTCACCCCTCCACTTT.

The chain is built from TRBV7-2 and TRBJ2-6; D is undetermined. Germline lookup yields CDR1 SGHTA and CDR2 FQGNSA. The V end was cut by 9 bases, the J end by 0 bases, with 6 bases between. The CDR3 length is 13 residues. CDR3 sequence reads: CASDRSGANVLTF. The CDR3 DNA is TGTGCCAGTGACCGCTCTGGGGCCAACGTCCTGACTTTC.

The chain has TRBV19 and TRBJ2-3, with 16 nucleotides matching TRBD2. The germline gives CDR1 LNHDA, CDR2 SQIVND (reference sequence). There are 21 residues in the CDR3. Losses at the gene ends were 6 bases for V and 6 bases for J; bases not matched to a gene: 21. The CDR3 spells CASSSLPGLAGGKAFGDTQYF. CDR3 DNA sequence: TGTGCCAGTAGCTCCCTACCGGGACTAGCGGGAGGGAAGGCTTTTGGGGATACGCAGTATTTT.

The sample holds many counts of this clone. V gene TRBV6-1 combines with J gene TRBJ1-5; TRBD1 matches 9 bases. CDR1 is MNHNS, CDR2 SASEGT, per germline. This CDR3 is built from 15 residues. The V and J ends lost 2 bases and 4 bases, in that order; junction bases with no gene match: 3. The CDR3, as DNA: TGTGCCAGCAGTGAACCGACAGGGGGGAATCAGCCCCAGCATTTT. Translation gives CASSEPTGGNQPQHF.

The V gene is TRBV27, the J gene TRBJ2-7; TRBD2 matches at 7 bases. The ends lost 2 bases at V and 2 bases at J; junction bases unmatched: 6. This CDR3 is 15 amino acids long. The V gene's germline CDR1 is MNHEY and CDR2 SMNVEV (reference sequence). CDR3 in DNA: TGTGCCAGCAGTTTAGTTTCTAGCGGAACCTACGAGCAGTACTTC. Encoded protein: CASSLVSSGTYEQYF.

This chain's CDR3 is CASSLDRGPSNQPQHF. The CDR3 coding sequence is TGTGCCAGCAGCCTGGACAGGGGACCTTCCAATCAGCCCCAGCATTTT. The rearrangement links TRBV28 to TRBJ1-5; 9 bases match TRBD1. This CDR3 region has 16 residues. J was trimmed by 3 bases and V by 6 bases; bases with no gene match: 9. From germline, CDR1 is MDHEN and CDR2 SYDVKM.

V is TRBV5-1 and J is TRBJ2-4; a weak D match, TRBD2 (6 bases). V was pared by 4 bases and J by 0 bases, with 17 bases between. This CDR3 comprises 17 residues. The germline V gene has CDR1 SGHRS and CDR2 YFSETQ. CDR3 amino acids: CASSEGLPTSAKNIQYF. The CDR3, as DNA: TGCGCCAGCAGCGAGGGACTCCCAACTTCAGCCAAAAACATTCAGTACTTC.

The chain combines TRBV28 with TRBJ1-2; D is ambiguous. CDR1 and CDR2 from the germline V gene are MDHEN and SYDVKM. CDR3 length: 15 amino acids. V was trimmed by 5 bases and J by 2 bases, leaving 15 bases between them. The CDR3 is CASSPPSQENYGYTF. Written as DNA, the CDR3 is TGTGCCAGCAGTCCCCCCTCCCAGGAGAACTATGGCTACACCTTC.

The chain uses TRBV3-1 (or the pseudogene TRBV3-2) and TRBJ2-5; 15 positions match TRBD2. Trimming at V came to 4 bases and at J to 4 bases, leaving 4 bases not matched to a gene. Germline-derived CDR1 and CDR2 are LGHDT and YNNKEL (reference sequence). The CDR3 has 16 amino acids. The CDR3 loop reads CASSLGTSGRRETQYF. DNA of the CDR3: TGTGCCAGCAGCCTTGGGACTAGCGGGAGGAGAGAGACCCAGTACTTC.

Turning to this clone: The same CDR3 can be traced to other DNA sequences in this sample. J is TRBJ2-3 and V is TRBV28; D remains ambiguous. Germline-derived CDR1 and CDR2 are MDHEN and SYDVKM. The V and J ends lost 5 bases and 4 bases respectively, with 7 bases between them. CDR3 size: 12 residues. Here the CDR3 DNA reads TGTGCCAGCAGTCCCCCCTCAGATACGCAGTATTTT. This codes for CASSPPSDTQYF.

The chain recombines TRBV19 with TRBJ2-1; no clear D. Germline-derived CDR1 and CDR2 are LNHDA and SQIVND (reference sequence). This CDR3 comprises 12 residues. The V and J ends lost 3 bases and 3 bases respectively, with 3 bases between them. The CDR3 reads CASSMNYNEQFF. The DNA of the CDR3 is TGTGCCAGTAGTATGAACTACAATGAGCAGTTCTTC.

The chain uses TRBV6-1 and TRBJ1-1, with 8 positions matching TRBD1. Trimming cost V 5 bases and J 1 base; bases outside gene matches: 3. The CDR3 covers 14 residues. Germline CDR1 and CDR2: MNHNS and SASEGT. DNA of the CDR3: TGTGCCAGCAGTTCGGGGACAGGGAACACTGAAGCTTTCTTT. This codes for CASSSGTGNTEAFF.

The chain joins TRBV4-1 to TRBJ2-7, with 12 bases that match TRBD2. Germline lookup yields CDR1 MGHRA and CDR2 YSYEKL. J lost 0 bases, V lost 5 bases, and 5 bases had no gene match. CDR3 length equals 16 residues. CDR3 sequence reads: CASSAGLAGISYEQYF. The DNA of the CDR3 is TGCGCCAGCAGCGCCGGACTAGCGGGAATCTCCTACGAGCAGTACTTC.

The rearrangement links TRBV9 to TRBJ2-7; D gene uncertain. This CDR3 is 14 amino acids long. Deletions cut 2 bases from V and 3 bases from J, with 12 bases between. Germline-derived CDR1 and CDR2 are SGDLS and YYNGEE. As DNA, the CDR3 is TGTGCCAGCAGCGTCTCCGGGTCCAACTACGAGCAGTACTTC. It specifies CASSVSGSNYEQYF.